The sequence of this T cell receptor (beta chain) was determined in a study of cytomegalovirus exposure and HLA in healthy donors. Method: immunoSEQ multiplex PCR; TCRdb's copy keeps in-frame clones and lacks some. The sample includes 260,000 or so clones, around 87% of them seen just once. Germline V gene sequence: CDR1 MGHDK, CDR2 SYGVNS. The ends were cut back, 2 bases at V and 1 base at J, with 8 bases in the middle. The CDR3 is 14 amino acids. What was sequenced was PBMCs. The clonotype originates from a woman aged 18-30 years in good health and CMV-seronegative. The chain uses TRBV25-1 and TRBJ1-1; D may be TRBD1 (5 bases). The CDR3 loop is CASSETTANTEAFF. For the CDR3, the DNA is TGTGCCAGCAGTGAAACGACAGCGAACACTGAAGCTTTCTTT. Filled out from reference TRBV25-1 and TRBJ1-1, the complete variable domain reads EADIYQTPRYLVIGTGKKITLECSQTMGHDKMYWYQQDPGMELHLIHYSYGVNSTEKGDLSSESTVSRIRTEHFPLTLESARPSHTSQYLCASSETTANTEAFFGQGTRLTVV.